The 5 T cell receptor beta chains reported below all come from one sample, sequenced in a study of blood T cells in healthy people across ages. A sample-barcoded 5' primer and a J-beta primer mix were used in a second PCR of roughly 7 to 12 cycles. Each CDR3 protein is one row after TCRdb ran MiXCR on the 5' RACE reads. The profile shows roughly 900,000 distinct CDR3 sequences, 29% of them singletons. Sequencing was carried out using blood. The receptors derive from a woman over 75 in good health.

This clonotype was observed at least ten times. The chain has TRBV12-3 or TRBV12-4 and TRBJ2-1; D gene uncertain. Trimming took off 3 bases at V and 7 bases at J, with 7 bases between the two ends. This CDR3 contains 12 residues. CDR3 coding DNA: TGTGCCAGCAGTTTCCACCTGAATGAGCAGTTCTTC. The encoded protein is CASSFHLNEQFF.

V and J are TRBV7-2 and TRBJ1-4; the D gene is possibly TRBD1 (5 bases). The V gene lost 3 bases and the J gene lost 8 bases, with 16 bases spanning the gap. The germline CDR1 and CDR2 sequences are SGHTA and FQGNSA. The CDR3 covers 15 residues. CDR3 amino acids: CASSFTGGLREKLFF. CDR3 coding DNA: TGTGCCAGCAGCTTCACAGGCGGCTTGAGGGAAAAACTGTTTTTT.

A word on this clonotype: A much larger clonotype is one base distant, so this may be a read error. V gene TRBV5-5 combines with J gene TRBJ2-5; maybe TRBD2 (5 bases). The germline CDR1 and CDR2 sequences are SGHKS and YYEKEE (reference sequence). The germline V and J ends were trimmed by 0 bases and 11 bases, with 20 bases remaining between them. This CDR3 region has 15 residues. The DNA of the CDR3 is TGTGCCAGCAGCTTGGCGGGGTCCGCCCTTGGGGAGCAGTACTTC. Translated: CASSLAGSALGEQYF.

This clonotype showed up many times. The genes are TRBV7-2 and TRBJ2-7, with a possible D match to TRBD1 (6 bases). The V end lost 5 bases, the J end lost 4 bases, and 21 bases lay between the germline ends. Looked up from germline, CDR1 is SGHTA and CDR2 is FQGNSA. The CDR3 runs to 16 residues. CDR3 bases: TGTGCCAGCAGCCTCAGGGGACGCCAACTGGGGTACGAGCAGTACTTC. This codes for CASSLRGRQLGYEQYF.

This clonotype was seen ten or more times. The chain joins TRBV28 to TRBJ1-6; no reliable D call. The CDR3 spans 11 residues. Germline CDR1 MDHEN, CDR2 SYDVKM. Deletions cut 5 bases from V and 7 bases from J, with 3 bases between. In DNA, the CDR3 is TGTGCCAGCAGTCAAAATTCACCCCTCCACTTT. Translated, it gives CASSQNSPLHF.